Each of the 4 T cell receptor beta chains below was sequenced from the same sample in a study of T cells in Graves' hyperthyroidism and ophthalmopathy. The CDR3 regions of TCR beta were amplified from RNA transcripts. The HTBI primer set drove a first-round RT-PCR of the TCR CDR3. TCRdb reanalysed the multiplex PCR reads using MiXCR and keeps one entry per CDR3 protein. The sample has roughly 700,000 distinct CDR3 sequences, 35% seen once; the top ten hold roughly 30%. Material for sequencing was blood. These receptors were taken from a woman aged 40 to 50 with Graves' hyperthyroidism.

The V and J genes are TRBV12-3 or TRBV12-4 and TRBJ1-1; 9 bases are a match to TRBD1. With 6 bases clipped from V and 6 bases from J, the junction kept 14 bases outside the gene matches. The CDR3 is 16 residues long. The CDR3 DNA is TGTGCCAGCAGGCTAAACTTACAGGGGGCAAGGGCTGAAGCTTTCTTT. As protein: CASRLNLQGARAEAFF.

This clonotype was observed a single time. The V call is TRBV6-6, the J call TRBJ1-2, with unresolved D. The germline CDR1 and CDR2 sequences are MNHNY and SVGAGI (reference sequence). V shed 2 bases and J shed 3 bases, with 16 bases lying between them. The CDR3 loop spans 16 amino acids. The CDR3 DNA reads TGTGCCAGCAGTTACGGAATCGGGGAAACCTACTATGGCTACACCTTC. Its translation is CASSYGIGETYYGYTF.

Here the CDR3 DNA reads TGCAGCGTTGACGACGGGGGGCGCGATGGCTACACCTTC. Amino acid sequence: CSVDDGGRDGYTF. This chain connects TRBV29-1 to TRBJ1-2; perhaps TRBD1 as D (6 bases). The CDR3 contains 13 residues. The ends were cut back, 3 bases at V and 6 bases at J, with 14 bases in the middle. Per germline, CDR1 SQVTM and CDR2 ANQGSEA. Supplemented by reference TRBV29-1 and TRBJ1-2, the full variable domain reads SAVISQKPSRDICQRGTSLTIQCQVDSQVTMMFWYRQQPGQSLTLIATANQGSEATYESGFVIDKFPISRPNLTFSTLTVSNMSPEDSSIYLCSVDDGGRDGYTFGSGTRLTVV.

V usage is TRBV12-3 or TRBV12-4 and J usage is TRBJ1-4; 8 nucleotides align to TRBD1. The V gene end was trimmed by 5 bases and the J gene end by 8 bases; junction bases not matched to a gene: 7. There are 14 residues in the CDR3. This chain's CDR3 is CASSPQTGVEKLFF. CDR3 nucleotide sequence: TGTGCCAGCAGTCCACAGACAGGGGTCGAAAAACTGTTTTTT.